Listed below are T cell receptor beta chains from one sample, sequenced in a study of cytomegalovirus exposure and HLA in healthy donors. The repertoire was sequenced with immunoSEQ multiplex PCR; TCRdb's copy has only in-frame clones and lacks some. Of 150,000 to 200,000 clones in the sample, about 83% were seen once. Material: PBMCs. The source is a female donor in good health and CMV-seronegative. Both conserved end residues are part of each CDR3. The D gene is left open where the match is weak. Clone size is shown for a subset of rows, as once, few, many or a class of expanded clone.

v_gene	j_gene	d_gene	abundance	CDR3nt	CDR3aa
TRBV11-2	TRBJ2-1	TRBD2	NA	TGTGCCAGCAGCTTATCAACGGGGAGTAGCGGGGGTCGTCAGTTTGAGCAGTTCTTC	CASSLSTGSSGGRQFEQFF
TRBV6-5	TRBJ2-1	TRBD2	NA	TGTGCCAGCAGTCCAGCGGGAGGGCCCTATCATGAGCAGTTCTTC	CASSPAGGPYHEQFF
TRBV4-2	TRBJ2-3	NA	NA	TGTGCCAGCAGTCCACGGACAGATCGGACAGATACGCAGTATTTT	CASSPRTDRTDTQYF
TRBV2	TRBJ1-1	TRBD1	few	TGTGCCAGCAGTACGACAGGGTCTGAAGCTTTCTTT	CASSTTGSEAFF
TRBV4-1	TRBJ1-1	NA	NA	TGCGCCAGCAGCCAAAACCACAGGGAGGCTTTCTTT	CASSQNHREAFF
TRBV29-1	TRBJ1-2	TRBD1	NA	TGCAGCGCCGCAGACAGGGGTTATGGCTACACCTTC	CSAADRGYGYTF
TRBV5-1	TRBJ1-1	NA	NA	TGCGCCAGCACAATTAGCACAGGATTGAACACTGAAGCTTTCTTT	CASTISTGLNTEAFF
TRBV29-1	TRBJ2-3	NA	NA	TGCAGCGTGCGGATAGCGACATTTCGGGATACGCAGTATTTT	CSVRIATFRDTQYF
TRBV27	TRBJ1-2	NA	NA	TGTGCCAGCAGAGCCCAGCGCGCGGGGAGTAACTATGGCTACACCTTC	CASRAQRAGSNYGYTF
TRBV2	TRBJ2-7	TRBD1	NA	TGTGCCAGCAGTGTTCGACAGGGAGCCTACGAGCAGTACTTC	CASSVRQGAYEQYF
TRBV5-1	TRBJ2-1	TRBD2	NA	TGCGCCAGCAGCTTCCGGTTAGCGGGAGGTCCGGATGAGCAGTTCTTC	CASSFRLAGGPDEQFF
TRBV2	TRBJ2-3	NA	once	TGTGCCAGCAGTGTTTACGGTAGCACAGATACGCAGTATTTT	CASSVYGSTDTQYF
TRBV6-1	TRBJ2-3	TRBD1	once	TGTGCCAGCATCAGACAGGGAGATACAGATACGCAGTATTTT	CASIRQGDTDTQYF
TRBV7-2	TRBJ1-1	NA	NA	TGTGCCACCCAGGTTTGGAACACTGAAGCTTTCTTT	CATQVWNTEAFF
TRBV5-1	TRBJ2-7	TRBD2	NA	TGCGCCAGCAGCTTGGGGGCGGGGGGGCCCAAATACGAGCAGTACTTC	CASSLGAGGPKYEQYF
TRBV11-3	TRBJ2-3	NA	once	TGTGCCAGCAGCTTACGCGGCGGCACAGATACGCAGTATTTT	CASSLRGGTDTQYF
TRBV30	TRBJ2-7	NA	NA	TGTGCCCTGGACAGCTTTTGGTACGAGCAGTACTTC	CALDSFWYEQYF
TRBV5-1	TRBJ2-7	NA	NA	TGCGCCAGCAGTCGTAGGGGTTCCTACGAGCAGTACTTC	CASSRRGSYEQYF
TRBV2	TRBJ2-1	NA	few	TGTGCCAGCACTGGGGGGAGGACCTACAATGAGCAGTTCTTC	CASTGGRTYNEQFF
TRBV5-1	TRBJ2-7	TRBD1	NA	TGCGCCAGCAGCTTTAGACAGGGCGTTTTGGTCGAGCAGTACTTC	CASSFRQGVLVEQYF
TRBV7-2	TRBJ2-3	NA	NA	TGTGCCAGCAGCTTAGACGGCGGGAACACAGATACGCAGTATTTT	CASSLDGGNTDTQYF
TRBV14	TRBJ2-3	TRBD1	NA	TGTGCCAGCAGCCTCTACGCCGGGACAGCCTACACGATCAGCACAGATACGCAGTATTTT	CASSLYAGTAYTISTDTQYF
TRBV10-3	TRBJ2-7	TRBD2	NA	TGTGCCATCAGTGAGTCGACGGGGGGAGTCTACGAGCAGTACTTC	CAISESTGGVYEQYF
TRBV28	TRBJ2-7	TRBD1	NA	TGTGCCAGCAGGCGACAGGGGGCGGGAGAGCAGTACTTC	CASRRQGAGEQYF
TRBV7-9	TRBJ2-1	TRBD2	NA	TGTGCCAGCAGCCCCACGGGGGGTTCCTACAATGAGCAGTTCTTC	CASSPTGGSYNEQFF
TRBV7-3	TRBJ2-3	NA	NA	TGTGCCAGCAGCCCTCAGGGGAGTTATACAGATACGCAGTATTTT	CASSPQGSYTDTQYF
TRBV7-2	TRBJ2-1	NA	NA	TGTGCCATCCGGGACTTAACCTACAATGAGCAGTTCTTC	CAIRDLTYNEQFF
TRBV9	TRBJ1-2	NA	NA	TGTGCCAGCAGCGTAGGACACAGCTACACCTTC	CASSVGHSYTF
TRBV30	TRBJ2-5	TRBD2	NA	TGTGCCTGGAGCCACGGGACTATAGAGACCCAGTACTTC	CAWSHGTIETQYF
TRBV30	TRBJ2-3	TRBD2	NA	TGTGCCTGGACCGCTAGCGGGAGTGGATATACGCAGTATTTT	CAWTASGSGYTQYF
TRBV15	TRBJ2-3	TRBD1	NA	TGTGCCACCTCCCAGGACAGGAGTTGGGATACGCAGTATTTT	CATSQDRSWDTQYF
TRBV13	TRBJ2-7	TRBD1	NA	TGTGCCAGCAGCTTAGGAGACAGGGGCTTCGAGCAGTACTTC	CASSLGDRGFEQYF
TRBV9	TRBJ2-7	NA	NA	TGTGCCAGCAGCGTAGTTTGGCTAGCCCTGTCATATGAGCAGTACTTC	CASSVVWLALSYEQYF
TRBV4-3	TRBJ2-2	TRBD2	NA	TGCGCCAGCAGCCAAGAAGGCGGGAGGGCCTTCGGCGGGGAGCTGTTTTTT	CASSQEGGRAFGGELFF
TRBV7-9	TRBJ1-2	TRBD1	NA	TGTGCCAGCAGCTTCCTGGGACAGGCGAACTATGGCTACACCTTC	CASSFLGQANYGYTF
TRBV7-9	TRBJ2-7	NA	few	TGTGCCATCAGTAATTATTTTGGGGCTTCCTACGAGCAGTACTTC	CAISNYFGASYEQYF
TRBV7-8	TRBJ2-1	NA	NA	TGTGCCAGCAGATCAGCGGCCTACAATGAGCAGTTCTTC	CASRSAAYNEQFF
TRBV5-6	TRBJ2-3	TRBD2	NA	TGTGCCAGCAGCTGGGGCGGCGGGGGTACAGATACGCAGTATTTT	CASSWGGGGTDTQYF
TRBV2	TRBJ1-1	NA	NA	TGTGCCAGCACGGGTGCCTTAAAGAACACTGAAGCTTTCTTT	CASTGALKNTEAFF
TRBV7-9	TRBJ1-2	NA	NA	TGTTCCAGCCTTTTACCAGGGGAAAAGGACTATGGCTACACCTTC	CSSLLPGEKDYGYTF
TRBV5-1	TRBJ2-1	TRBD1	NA	TGCGCCAGCACAGGGGGCAGGGGTCGGACTGAGCAGTTCTTC	CASTGGRGRTEQFF
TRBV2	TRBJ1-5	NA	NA	TGTGCCAGCAGGGGCGTCAATCAGCCCCAGCATTTT	CASRGVNQPQHF
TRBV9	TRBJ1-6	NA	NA	TGTGCCAGCAGCGATGGGGCCAGCACCTATAATTCACCCCTCCACTTT	CASSDGASTYNSPLHF
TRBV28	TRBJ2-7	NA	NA	TGTGCCAGCAGTCCACTCGCGACTAGGCCGAGCTACGAGCAGTACTTC	CASSPLATRPSYEQYF
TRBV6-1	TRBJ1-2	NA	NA	TGTGCCAGCAGCCGACAGTCCCACTATGGCTACACCTTC	CASSRQSHYGYTF
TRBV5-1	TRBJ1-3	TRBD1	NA	TGCGCCAGCAGCTTGGTACGGCCGGGACAGGGCACCAACACCATATATTTT	CASSLVRPGQGTNTIYF
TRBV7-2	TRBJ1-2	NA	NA	TGTGCCAGCAGCCCCCCCGGGGCGGGGTATGGCTACACCTTC	CASSPPGAGYGYTF
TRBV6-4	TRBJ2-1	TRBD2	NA	TGTGCCAGCAGTGAAGTATTGGCTAGCGGGATAAGGCAGTTCTTC	CASSEVLASGIRQFF
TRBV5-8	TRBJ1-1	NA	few	TGTGCCAGCAGCAAAATCGGGGGTGGTGGCGACACTGAAGCTTTCTTT	CASSKIGGGGDTEAFF
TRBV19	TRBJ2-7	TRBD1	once	TGTGCCAGTACAGGGACAGGGGACGAGCAGTACTTC	CASTGTGDEQYF
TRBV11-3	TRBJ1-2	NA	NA	TGTGCCAGCAGCTCCCCGCTGACCCCGCGGGGCTACACCTTC	CASSSPLTPRGYTF
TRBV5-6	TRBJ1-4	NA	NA	TGTGCCAGCAGCTTGGCCCCGGATGAAAAACTGTTTTTT	CASSLAPDEKLFF
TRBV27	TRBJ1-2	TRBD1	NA	TGTGCCAGCAGTTCCGACAGGGGCGGCTACACCTTC	CASSSDRGGYTF
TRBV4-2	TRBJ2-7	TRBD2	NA	TGTGCCAGCAGCCAAGAGAAGAGTTCCGGGGGGAGGTACGAGCAGTACTTC	CASSQEKSSGGRYEQYF